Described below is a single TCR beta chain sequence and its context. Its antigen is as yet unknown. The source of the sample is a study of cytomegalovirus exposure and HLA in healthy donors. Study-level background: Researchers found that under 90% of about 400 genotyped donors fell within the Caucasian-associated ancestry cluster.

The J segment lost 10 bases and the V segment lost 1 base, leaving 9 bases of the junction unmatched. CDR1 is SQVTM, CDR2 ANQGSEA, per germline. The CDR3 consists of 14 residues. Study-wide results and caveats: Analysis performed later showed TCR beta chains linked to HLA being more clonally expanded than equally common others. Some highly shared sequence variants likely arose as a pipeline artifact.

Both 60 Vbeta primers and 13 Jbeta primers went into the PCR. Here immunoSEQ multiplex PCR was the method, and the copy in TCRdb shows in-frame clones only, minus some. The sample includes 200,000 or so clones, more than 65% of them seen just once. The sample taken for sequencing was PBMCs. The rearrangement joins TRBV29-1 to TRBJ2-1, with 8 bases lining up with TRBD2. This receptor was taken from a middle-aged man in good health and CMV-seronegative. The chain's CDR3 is CSVEVSGGANEQFF. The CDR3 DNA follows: TGCAGCGTTGAAGTGAGCGGGGGAGCGAACGAGCAGTTCTTC.